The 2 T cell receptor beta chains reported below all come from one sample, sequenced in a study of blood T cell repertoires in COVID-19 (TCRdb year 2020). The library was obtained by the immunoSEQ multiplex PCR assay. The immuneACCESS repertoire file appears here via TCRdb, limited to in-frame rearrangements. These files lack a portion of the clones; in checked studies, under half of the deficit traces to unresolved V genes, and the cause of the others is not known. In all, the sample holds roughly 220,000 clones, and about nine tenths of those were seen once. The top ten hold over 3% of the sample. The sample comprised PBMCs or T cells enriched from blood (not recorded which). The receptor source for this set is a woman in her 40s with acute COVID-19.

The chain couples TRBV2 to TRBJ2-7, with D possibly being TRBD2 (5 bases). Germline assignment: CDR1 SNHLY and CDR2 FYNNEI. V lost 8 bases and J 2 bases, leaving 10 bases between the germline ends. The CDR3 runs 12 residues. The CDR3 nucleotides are TGTGCCAGCCGGGCCGGGACCTACGAGCAGTACGTC. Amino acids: CASRAGTYEQYV.

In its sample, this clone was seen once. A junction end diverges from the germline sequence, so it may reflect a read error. CDR3 loop: CASSLAGEGYGYTF. The CDR3 region has the DNA TGTGCCAGCAGCCTAGCAGGGGAGGGATATGGCTACACCTTC. The chain combines TRBV7-8 with TRBJ1-2; perhaps TRBD1 as D (6 bases). CDR3 size: 14 residues. Germline CDR1 SGHVS, CDR2 FQNEAQ.